A single sample is the source of the 30 T cell receptor beta chains below, sequenced in a study. TCRdb called the 5' RACE reads again in MiXCR, with one record for every CDR3 protein. The sample holds approximately 9,600 distinct CDR3 sequences; approximately 46% are singletons and the top ten take just under 3%. Cells sorted as Tregs were CD4+, CD25+ and CD127-/low. Sequencing used Tregs sorted from a lymph node. Source of these receptors: a female donor with breast cancer.

The chain is built from TRBV20-1 and TRBJ2-7; D is uncertain. Germline V CDR1 and CDR2: DFQATT, SNEGSKA (reference sequence). The CDR3 runs to 16 residues. V was trimmed by 4 bases and J by 1 base, leaving 20 bases between them. Here the CDR3 reads CSATSVGYTTSYEQYF. The CDR3 bases are TGCAGTGCTACGTCGGTGGGATACACCACTTCCTACGAGCAGTACTTC.

Remarks on this clonotype: One junction end disagrees with the germline gene, perhaps due to a read error. V gene TRBV4-1 combines with J gene TRBJ1-2; no definite D call. Germline CDR1 is MGHRA and CDR2 is YSYEKL. The CDR3 length is 15 residues. Here the CDR3 reads CASGQDMGRYYGYTF. The CDR3 nucleotides read TGCGCCAGCGGCCAAGACATGGGTCGCTACTATGGCTACACCTTC.

This chain joins TRBV7-3 and TRBJ2-3, with D perhaps given as TRBD1 or TRBD2 (6 bases each). Germline values: CDR1 SGHTA, CDR2 FQGTGA. The V gene lost 2 bases and the J gene lost 1 base, with 10 bases spanning the gap. CDR3 length: 15 residues. The DNA of the CDR3 is TGTGCCAGCAGCTTATTCGGGGGCGGCACAGATACGCAGTATTTT. Protein product: CASSLFGGGTDTQYF.

The rearrangement uses TRBV7-6 and TRBJ2-7; tentatively, D is TRBD1 (8 bases). The CDR3 spans 14 residues. V shed 5 bases and J shed 4 bases, with 15 bases lying between them. Germline CDR1 reads SGHVS; CDR2 reads FNYEAQ. The CDR3: CASSPLQGGYEQYF. In DNA, the CDR3 is TGTGCCAGCAGCCCATTACAGGGGGGGTACGAGCAGTACTTC. Filled out from reference TRBV7-6 and TRBJ2-7, the complete variable domain reads GAGVSQSPRYKVTKRGQDVALRCDPISGHVSLYWYRQALGQGPEFLTYFNYEAQQDKSGLPNDRFSAERPEGSISTLTIQRTEQRDSAMYRCASSPLQGGYEQYFGPGTRLTVT.

This rearrangement joins TRBV12-3 or TRBV12-4 to TRBJ2-5, with D possibly matching TRBD1 (5 bases). The CDR3 totals 15 residues. The V end was cut by 1 base, the J end by 3 bases, with 12 bases between. CDR3 bases: TGTGCCAGCAGTTTAGTTCAGGACAATAAAGAGACCCAGTACTTC. As protein: CASSLVQDNKETQYF.

This clonotype has more than one count but fewer than ten. V and J are TRBV4-1 and TRBJ2-1; D unclear. The V end lost 0 bases, the J end lost 3 bases, and 6 bases lay between the germline ends. The CDR3 contains 14 residues. Germline V gene data show CDR1 as MGHRA and CDR2 as YSYEKL. The CDR3 nucleotides read TGCGCCAGCAGCCAAGACTACAACTACAATGAGCAGTTCTTC. It specifies CASSQDYNYNEQFF.

Note on this clonotype: The junction does not match germline at one end; this may be a read error. The J gene is TRBJ2-1, the V gene TRBV6-1, with 10 bases identical to TRBD2. CDR1 and CDR2 from the germline V gene are MNHNS and SASEGT. The CDR3 runs 18 residues. CDR3 bases: TGTGCCGGCAGTGAACCCTTCCTAGCGGGAGAAGCCTACAATGAGCAGTTCTTC. Translating gives CAGSEPFLAGEAYNEQFF.

Turning to this clonotype: The CDR3 end shows no conserved phenylalanine or tryptophan, and so a read error is likely. The chain links TRBV7-3 to TRBJ2-3; 7 bases match TRBD1. This CDR3 region has 12 residues. Germline CDR1 SGHTA, CDR2 FQGTGA. Trimming at V came to 5 bases and at J to 6 bases, leaving 2 bases not matched to a gene. This CDR3 is CASSPRGDTQYL. CDR3 sequence (DNA): TGTGCCAGCAGCCCCAGGGGGGATACGCAGTATCTT.

The chain employs TRBV20-1 and TRBJ2-7; tentatively, D is TRBD1 or TRBD2 (6 bases each). The CDR3 is 15 residues long. V lost 3 bases, J lost 1 base, and 16 bases lay in between. Germline CDR1 reads DFQATT; CDR2 reads SNEGSKA (reference sequence). The CDR3 coding sequence is TGCAGTGCTAGGGGGGTCTCGGGGGCTTCCTACGAGCAGTACTTC. It codes for CSARGVSGASYEQYF.

The sample holds a few counts of this clonotype. The V call is TRBV4-1, the J call TRBJ2-2; tentatively, D is TRBD1 (6 bases). Germline loops: CDR1 MGHRA, CDR2 YSYEKL. Trimming shortened V by 3 bases and J by 6 bases, and 11 bases separated the two germline ends. CDR3 size: 14 residues. DNA for the CDR3: TGCGCCAGCAGCCAGTTGGGGGCGCCCGGGGAGCTGTTTTTT. It yields the protein CASSQLGAPGELFF.

V and J are TRBV11-2 and TRBJ2-3, with 8 bases matching TRBD1. This CDR3 contains 16 residues. Germline V gene sequence: CDR1 SGHAT, CDR2 FQNNGV. V trimming: 5 bases; J trimming: 1 base; junction bases outside the gene matches: 8. CDR3 loop: CASSPATGAGTDTQYF. The CDR3 DNA follows: TGTGCCAGCAGCCCGGCGACAGGGGCGGGCACAGATACGCAGTATTTT.

This clonotype was observed once. The chain is built from TRBV7-9 and TRBJ2-7; D is ambiguous. The V gene's germline CDR1 is SEHNR and CDR2 FQNEAQ (reference sequence). V lost 1 base and J lost 5, with 9 bases in between. The CDR3 is made up of 13 amino acids. The CDR3 DNA is TGTGCCAGCAGCTTAGGGGTGATTAACGAGCAGTACTTC. Residues: CASSLGVINEQYF.

V gene TRBV7-3 combines with J gene TRBJ2-1; tentatively, D is TRBD1 (5 bases). V lost 1 base and J 5 bases, leaving 9 bases between the germline ends. The CDR3 runs to 14 residues. Germline CDR1 is SGHTA and CDR2 is FQGTGA. DNA for the CDR3: TGTGCCAGCAGCTTAATAAGGGGTGACAATGAGCAGTTCTTC. Its translation: CASSLIRGDNEQFF.

The V gene is TRBV7-8, the J gene TRBJ1-1; D call uncertain. Germline CDR1 is SGHVS and CDR2 is FQNEAQ. V was clipped by 3 bases and J by 1 base, with 12 bases between them. CDR3 length: 15 residues. CDR3 nucleotides: TGTGCCAGCAGCTTGGGCCGCTGGGGGAACACTGAAGCTTTCTTT. Protein product: CASSLGRWGNTEAFF.

This chain joins TRBV20-1 and TRBJ2-7; either TRBD1 or TRBD2 may supply D (5 bases each). Trimming removed 1 base from V and 3 bases from J, with 16 bases in between. Germline values: CDR1 DFQATT, CDR2 SNEGSKA (reference sequence). This CDR3 has 15 residues. The CDR3 loop reads CSARGVAGTSYEQYF. Written as DNA, the CDR3 is TGCAGTGCTAGAGGGGTGGCCGGGACGAGCTACGAGCAGTACTTC.

The chain couples TRBV15 to TRBJ2-2, with unresolved D. Trimming left V 8 bases short and J 6 bases short, with 31 bases between. Per germline, CDR1 LNHNV and CDR2 YYDKDF (reference sequence). The length of the CDR3 is 19 residues. The CDR3 region has the DNA TGTGCCACCTTAGGCACTAACCGGGCTCCCTCCCACAACTCCGGGGAGCTGTTTTTT. It is translated as CATLGTNRAPSHNSGELFF. Looking up the rest from reference TRBV15 and TRBJ2-2 gives the full variable domain: DAMVIQNPRYQVTQFGKPVTLSCSQTLNHNVMYWYQQKSSQAPKLLFHYYDKDFNNEADTPDNFQSRRPNTSFCFLDIRSPGLGDTAMYLCATLGTNRAPSHNSGELFFGEGSRLTVL.

This clonotype was observed a single time. The rearrangement links TRBV7-6 to TRBJ2-7, with D possibly being TRBD2 (5 bases). The CDR3 runs 13 residues. Germline V gives CDR1 SGHVS, CDR2 FNYEAQ. V lost 4 bases and J lost 7, with 14 bases in between. CDR3 bases: TGTGCCAGCAGCTCGGACTCGGTTGGGGAGCAGTACTTC. Translated: CASSSDSVGEQYF.

This chain uses TRBV27 with TRBJ2-7; D is undetermined. V was clipped by 6 bases and J by 5 bases, with 14 bases between them. This CDR3 is 13 amino acids long. The germline CDR1 and CDR2 sequences are MNHEY and SMNVEV (reference sequence). The CDR3 coding sequence is TGTGCCAGCAGCTACGTGGGGAATAACGAGCAGTACTTC. This gives the protein CASSYVGNNEQYF.

The gene calls are TRBV7-8 and TRBJ2-5; 10 bases are a match to TRBD1. The V segment lost 5 bases and the J segment 5 bases; nucleotides outside the gene matches: 8. The CDR3 sequence is 15 residues long. Germline lookup yields CDR1 SGHVS and CDR2 FQNEAQ. The CDR3, as DNA: TGTGCCAGCAGCCGAGGGACAGGGGCAGGGGAGACCCAGTACTTC. Residues: CASSRGTGAGETQYF.

The V and J genes are TRBV20-1 and TRBJ1-3; the D is unclear. The V gene lost 5 bases and the J gene lost 2 bases, with 13 bases spanning the gap. CDR3 length: 14 residues. CDR1 DFQATT and CDR2 SNEGSKA come from the germline V gene (reference sequence). The chain's CDR3 is CSALSYQTGNTIYF. For the CDR3, the DNA is TGCAGTGCTCTATCATACCAAACTGGAAACACCATATATTTT.

V and J are TRBV20-1 and TRBJ2-2; no clear D gene. The CDR3 contains 14 residues. In germline, CDR1 is DFQATT, CDR2 SNEGSKA (reference sequence). Between the trimmed V and J ends, which lost 3 bases and 0 bases, there was a span of 8 bases. CDR3 DNA sequence: TGCAGTGCTAGGCGACGGGCGAACACCGGGGAGCTGTTTTTT. Translating gives CSARRRANTGELFF.

Only a few counts were recorded for this clonotype. The rearrangement joins TRBV12-3 or TRBV12-4 to TRBJ2-7; D possibly corresponds to TRBD1 (7 bases). The CDR3 totals 15 residues. V was shortened by 1 base and J by 5 bases, with 15 bases between the two germline ends. The CDR3 sequence: CASSLGGDRLDEQYF. The CDR3 DNA follows: TGTGCCAGCAGTTTAGGCGGGGACAGACTTGACGAGCAGTACTTC.

The gene calls are TRBV4-2 and TRBJ1-1; 9 positions match TRBD1. V lost 3 bases and J lost 0; bases outside the gene matches: 5. The CDR3 loop spans 16 amino acids. The germline gives CDR1 LGHNA, CDR2 YNFKEQ. CDR3 amino acids: CASSQGQGTMNTEAFF. For the CDR3, the DNA is TGTGCCAGCAGCCAGGGACAGGGTACCATGAACACTGAAGCTTTCTTT.

The chain recombines TRBV9 with TRBJ2-1; possible D gene TRBD2, 6 bases. The V end lost 0 bases, the J end lost 0 bases, and 10 bases lay between the germline ends. Germline-derived CDR1 and CDR2 are SGDLS and YYNGEE. The CDR3 runs 16 residues. The CDR3 sequence is CASSVVPGDSYNEQFF. CDR3 coding DNA: TGTGCCAGCAGCGTAGTTCCGGGGGACTCCTACAATGAGCAGTTCTTC.

The rearrangement uses TRBV7-6 and TRBJ2-3; maybe TRBD2 (9 bases). Germline lookup yields CDR1 SGHVS and CDR2 FNYEAQ. CDR3 length: 20 amino acids. Trimming took off 3 bases at V and 2 bases at J, with 27 bases between the two ends. Here the CDR3 DNA reads TGTGCCAGCAGCTTCCCGACAGGGGCGACTAGCGGTTCCCTCACAGATACGCAGTATTTT. Protein product: CASSFPTGATSGSLTDTQYF.

This clonotype was observed a single time. A read error may account for a junction end that differs from germline. This chain joins TRBV7-8 and TRBJ2-5; 7 bases fit TRBD2. Germline values: CDR1 SGHVS, CDR2 FQNEAQ. The CDR3 loop spans 15 amino acids. CDR3 protein: CANSLYEREGETQYF. CDR3 nucleotides: TGTGCCAACAGCTTGTATGAAAGGGAGGGGGAGACCCAGTACTTC.

This clonotype was counted only a few times. CDR3 nucleotides: TGTGCCAGCAGTTTCGGACAGGGATTCAATGAGCAGTTCTTC. This translates into CASSFGQGFNEQFF. The rearrangement links TRBV27 to TRBJ2-1; 8 bases align to TRBD1. Per germline, CDR1 MNHEY and CDR2 SMNVEV (reference sequence). CDR3 length: 14 residues. V lost 3 bases to trimming and J lost 6 bases; unmatched junction nucleotides: 4.

V is TRBV5-6 and J is TRBJ2-1; the D is unclear. Germline V lookup: CDR1 SGHDT, CDR2 YYEEEE. V gave up 2 bases and J gave up 8 bases, with 8 bases separating them. The CDR3 consists of 12 residues. CDR3 sequence (DNA): TGTGCCAGCAGCTTTGTCGGTGATGAGCAGTTCTTC. This codes for CASSFVGDEQFF.

This chain links TRBV4-1 with TRBJ1-6, with D maybe TRBD1 (5 bases). Trimming took off 1 base at V and 11 bases at J, with 9 bases between the two ends. The CDR3 covers 13 residues. From germline, CDR1 is MGHRA and CDR2 YSYEKL. The DNA for the CDR3 is TGCGCCAGCAGCCAAGGGTGGGACCCACCCCTCCACTTT. It translates to CASSQGWDPPLHF.

This clonotype appeared a few times. The chain is built from TRBV7-9 and TRBJ2-1, with D hard to call. Germline CDR1 SEHNR, CDR2 FQNEAQ (reference sequence). V lost 0 bases and J lost 4, with 4 bases in between. This CDR3 spans 13 amino acids. This CDR3 reads CASSLATYNEQFF. The DNA for the CDR3 is TGTGCCAGCAGCTTAGCGACTTACAATGAGCAGTTCTTC.